This T cell receptor beta chain was captured by sequencing in a study of control samples from healthy donors and cancer patients. Sequencing used immunoSEQ multiplex PCR; TCRdb keeps in-frame clones, though not all of them. The sample has roughly 59,000 clones, more than 90% seen once. V shed 5 bases and J shed 0 bases, with 11 bases lying between them. CDR1 is SGHTA and CDR2 is FQGNSA in the germline V gene. The CDR3 length is 14 residues. Sequenced material: PBMCs. The receptor's source is a man aged 35-49 years with colorectal cancer. The chain is built from TRBV7-2 and TRBJ2-7; TRBD2 might be the D (5 bases). CDR3 in DNA: TGTGCCAGCAGCGGTGGAGGACCCTCCTACGAGCAGTACTTC. The encoded protein is CASSGGGPSYEQYF.